This is a list of T cell receptor beta chains from one sample in a study of cytomegalovirus exposure and HLA in healthy donors. The data were produced by immunoSEQ multiplex PCR, yet TCRdb's version contains in-frame clones alone and is incomplete. The sample records roughly 99,000 clones, 70% to 80% being singletons. The sample was PBMCs. The source is a man aged 60 to 75 in good health and CMV-seropositive. CDR3s include the opening cysteine and the closing phenylalanine or tryptophan. D genes are given only for firm matches. A clone size is listed for some rows: how often the clone was seen (once, few, many), or a class if it is expanded.

TGCGCCAGCAGCTTGGGTGGCGACGGGTCACCCCTCCACTTT	CASSLGGDGSPLHF	once	TRBV5-1	TRBJ1-6	-
TGCGCCAGCAGTGAGTTTGAGACAGGGGAACATCAGCCCCAGCATTTT	CASSEFETGEHQPQHF	once	TRBV10-1	TRBJ1-5	TRBD1
TGTGCCAGCAGCTTAGGGGACAGTTCCTACGAGCAGTACTTC	CASSLGDSSYEQYF	-	TRBV5-5	TRBJ2-7	TRBD1
TGTGCCAGTAGTATTTTGCGGACACGATATAATTCACCCCTCCACTTT	CASSILRTRYNSPLHF	-	TRBV19	TRBJ1-6	-
TGTGCCAGCAGCGCCCCCCTACAGGTTACTCCTTCTAACTATGGCTACACCTTC	CASSAPLQVTPSNYGYTF	few	TRBV9	TRBJ1-2	-
TGTGCCAGCAGTTACCAACTAGCGGGGGGGGCGGATACGCAGTATTTT	CASSYQLAGGADTQYF	-	TRBV6-6	TRBJ2-3	TRBD2
TGTGCTAGTGGTTTGGTAATCCGGGACAGGATCACTAGCGGGGACCTTTCCTACGAGCAGTACTTC	CASGLVIRDRITSGDLSYEQYF	-	TRBV12-5	TRBJ2-7	TRBD2
TGCGCCAGCAGCTTGGTAGGGGTCACTGAAGCTTTCTTT	CASSLVGVTEAFF	-	TRBV5-1	TRBJ1-1	-
TGTGCCAGCAGTCCCCGGACAGGACGGAGCACTGAAGCTTTCTTT	CASSPRTGRSTEAFF	-	TRBV27	TRBJ1-1	TRBD1
TGTGCCAGCAGTCCCCGGGACAGCTCCTACGAGCAGTACTTC	CASSPRDSSYEQYF	few	TRBV27	TRBJ2-7	TRBD1
TGCGCCAGCGGCTACACCGGGACTAGCACAGATACGCAGTATTTT	CASGYTGTSTDTQYF	-	TRBV5-1	TRBJ2-3	-
TGTGCCAGCAGCTTGATCCAGAACCAAGAGACCCAGTACTTC	CASSLIQNQETQYF	-	TRBV5-6	TRBJ2-5	-
TGTGCCAGCGCCGGACAGGGTAACACTGAAGCTTTCTTT	CASAGQGNTEAFF	-	TRBV6-4	TRBJ1-1	TRBD1
TGTGCCAGCAGCGGGGGGGGGTACAATGAGCAGTTCTTC	CASSGGGYNEQFF	-	TRBV9	TRBJ2-1	TRBD2
TGTGCCAGCTCACCGGGCCTTGGCGGGGAGCTGTTTTTT	CASSPGLGGELFF	-	TRBV18	TRBJ2-2	-
TGTGCCAGCAGCTTAGTGGCAGGTTCGAGCTCTGGAAACACCATATATTTT	CASSLVAGSSSGNTIYF	-	TRBV11-2	TRBJ1-3	-
TGTGCCAGCAGCCTCTATGGAACTAATGAAAAACTGTTTTTT	CASSLYGTNEKLFF	few	TRBV7-9	TRBJ1-4	-
TGTGCCAGCAGTCCCCTCGATTCACCCCTCCACTTT	CASSPLDSPLHF	-	TRBV6-5	TRBJ1-6	-
TGCGCCAGCAGCCAGAATCAGGGGAACACTGAAGCTTTCTTT	CASSQNQGNTEAFF	few	TRBV4-1	TRBJ1-1	-
TGTGCCAGCAGTTTCTCAGGGGCGCTTGAGCAGTTCTTC	CASSFSGALEQFF	-	TRBV27	TRBJ2-1	-
TGTGCCAGCAGCTATAGGACTGATTATGGCTACACCTTC	CASSYRTDYGYTF	-	TRBV7-9	TRBJ1-2	-
TGTGCCAGCAGTCTTAGGACAGGCCGGCTCACCTTC	CASSLRTGRLTF	-	TRBV2	TRBJ1-2	TRBD1
TGTGCCAGCAGCCTTACAGGGGGCCTCGAAAACGAGCAGTACTTC	CASSLTGGLENEQYF	few	TRBV5-6	TRBJ2-7	TRBD1
TGCGCCAGCAGCCAAGCCCCAGGGGGTCGGGGGTCGGGGGCCAACGTCCTGACTTTC	CASSQAPGGRGSGANVLTF	-	TRBV4-1	TRBJ2-6	-
TGTGCCAGCAGCTCAAGGGGCGGGACTAGCGGGGGGGGTGAGCAGTTCTTC	CASSSRGGTSGGGEQFF	-	TRBV7-2	TRBJ2-1	TRBD2
TGTGCCAGCGGCCTTCTAGTAGCCCACACAGATACGCAGTATTTT	CASGLLVAHTDTQYF	-	TRBV7-9	TRBJ2-3	-
TGTGCCAGCTCAAGACAGGGAGGAGCGAACACTGAAGCTTTCTTT	CASSRQGGANTEAFF	-	TRBV18	TRBJ1-1	TRBD1
TGTGCCAGCTCACCAAGACAGCTCCAAGAGACCCAGTACTTC	CASSPRQLQETQYF	-	TRBV18	TRBJ2-5	-
TGTGCCAGCACCTCCCAGGGGAGCGGCTACACCTTC	CASTSQGSGYTF	once	TRBV2	TRBJ1-2	-
TGTGCCAGCAGCTCGACAGGGGGTGGGAATTCACCCCTCCACTTT	CASSSTGGGNSPLHF	few	TRBV28	TRBJ1-6	TRBD1
TGTGCCAGCAGTCCACTCAGGGGGCTTGAGAACGAGCAGTACTTC	CASSPLRGLENEQYF	-	TRBV28	TRBJ2-7	TRBD1
TGTGCCAGCAGCTTGGGGGCCTCCTATGGCTACACCTTC	CASSLGASYGYTF	once	TRBV11-2	TRBJ1-2	-
TGTGTCATCCGGGGGGTAGGGGACACTGAAGCTTTCTTT	CVIRGVGDTEAFF	few	TRBV6-6	TRBJ1-1	-
TGTGCCAGTAGTAGTAGCGGGGGGGCCGGAGATACGCAGTATTTT	CASSSSGGAGDTQYF	-	TRBV19	TRBJ2-3	TRBD2
TGCGCCAGCAGCTTGGACAGCACTGGAAACACCATATATTTT	CASSLDSTGNTIYF	-	TRBV5-1	TRBJ1-3	-
TGTGCCAGCAGCTCTAGCTACAGCTATGGCTACACCTTC	CASSSSYSYGYTF	-	TRBV7-9	TRBJ1-2	-
TGTGCCAGCAGTGAGGGTAGGACAGGATCTTATAATTCACCCCTCCACTTT	CASSEGRTGSYNSPLHF	-	TRBV6-1	TRBJ1-6	TRBD1
TGCGCCAGCAGCCACCCAGGGGGCAGAGGGGGCAATCAGCCCCAGCATTTT	CASSHPGGRGGNQPQHF	-	TRBV4-1	TRBJ1-5	TRBD1
TGTGCCATCAGCCGGACTGAGGACGAGCAGTACTTC	CAISRTEDEQYF	-	TRBV10-3	TRBJ2-7	-
TGTGCCAGCAGCCGACTAGCGGGGGGGCTCTACGAGCAGTACTTC	CASSRLAGGLYEQYF	-	TRBV2	TRBJ2-7	TRBD2
TGTGCCTCATCGACAATTCCTTTTGAGACCCAGTACTTC	CASSTIPFETQYF	-	TRBV19	TRBJ2-5	-
TGTGCCAGCAGCCCGGGCGGGGGCGAAGCTTCCTTT	CASSPGGGEASF	-	TRBV2	TRBJ1-1	-
TGTGCCAGCAGGGATCAACAGGGGATTAATCAGCCCCAGCATTTT	CASRDQQGINQPQHF	-	TRBV6-6	TRBJ1-5	TRBD1
TGCGCCAGCACAGGGGCTCAAGAGACCCAGTACTTC	CASTGAQETQYF	-	TRBV5-1	TRBJ2-5	-
TGTGCCAGCAGCACATACAGGGCTGGAAACACCATATATTTT	CASSTYRAGNTIYF	-	TRBV11-2	TRBJ1-3	-
TGTGCCAGCAGAGCGAGCTCTGGAAACACCATATATTTT	CASRASSGNTIYF	-	TRBV6-5	TRBJ1-3	-
TGTGCCACCAGCTCTACAGGGACTGGGGCCAACGTCCTGACTTTC	CATSSTGTGANVLTF	-	TRBV15	TRBJ2-6	-
TGTGCCAGCAGTTTATCCGGACAGTCTCGGGCACCCCTCCACTTT	CASSLSGQSRAPLHF	once	TRBV28	TRBJ1-6	-
TGTGCCAGCAGTGAGCCAGGGCGGTACGAGCAGTACTTC	CASSEPGRYEQYF	-	TRBV25-1	TRBJ2-7	-
TGTGCCAGCGGATTGGGCCATAATTCACCCCTCCACTTT	CASGLGHNSPLHF	-	TRBV28	TRBJ1-6	-
TGTGCCAGCAGCCAAGACAGGCCCAATGAGCAGTTCTTC	CASSQDRPNEQFF	-	TRBV14	TRBJ2-1	-
TGTGCCAGCAGTCCCTTTACAGGGGCATCACCCCTCCACTTT	CASSPFTGASPLHF	-	TRBV27	TRBJ1-6	TRBD1
TGTGCCAGCAGTGAAACCTATTGGGAGCAGTACTTC	CASSETYWEQYF	few	TRBV6-1	TRBJ2-7	-
TGTGCCAGCAGCTGGGGCGGGGTGTACACTGAAGCTTTCTTT	CASSWGGVYTEAFF	-	TRBV7-8	TRBJ1-1	-
TGTGCCAGCTCAACAGGAACCTCCTACGAGCAGTACTTC	CASSTGTSYEQYF	-	TRBV18	TRBJ2-7	-